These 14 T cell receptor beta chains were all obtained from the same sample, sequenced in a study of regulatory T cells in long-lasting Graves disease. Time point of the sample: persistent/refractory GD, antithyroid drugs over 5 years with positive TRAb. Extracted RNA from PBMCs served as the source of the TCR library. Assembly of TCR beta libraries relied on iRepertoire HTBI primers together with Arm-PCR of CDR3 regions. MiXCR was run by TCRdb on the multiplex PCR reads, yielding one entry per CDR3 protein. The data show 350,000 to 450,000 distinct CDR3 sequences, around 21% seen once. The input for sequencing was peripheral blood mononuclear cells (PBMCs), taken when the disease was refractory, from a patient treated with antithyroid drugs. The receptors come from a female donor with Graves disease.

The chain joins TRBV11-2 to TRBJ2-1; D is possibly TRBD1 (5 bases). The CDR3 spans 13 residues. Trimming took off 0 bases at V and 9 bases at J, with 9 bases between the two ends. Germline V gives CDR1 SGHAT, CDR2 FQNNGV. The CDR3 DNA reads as TGTGCCAGCAGCTTAGATGGTAGGGGTGAGCAGTTCTTC. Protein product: CASSLDGRGEQFF.

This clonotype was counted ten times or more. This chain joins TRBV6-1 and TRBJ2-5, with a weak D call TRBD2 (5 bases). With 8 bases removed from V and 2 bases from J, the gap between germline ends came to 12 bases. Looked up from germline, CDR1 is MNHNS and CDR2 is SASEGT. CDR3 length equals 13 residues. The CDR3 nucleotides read TGTGCCAGCCACGGTGGAGGACAAGAGACCCAGTACTTC. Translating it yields CASHGGGQETQYF.

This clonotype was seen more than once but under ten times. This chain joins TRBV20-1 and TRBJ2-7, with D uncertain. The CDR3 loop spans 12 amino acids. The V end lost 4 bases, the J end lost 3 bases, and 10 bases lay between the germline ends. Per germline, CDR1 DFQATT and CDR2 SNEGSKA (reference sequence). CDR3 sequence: CSATVGNYEQYF. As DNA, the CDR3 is TGCAGTGCTACGGTGGGAAACTACGAGCAGTACTTC.

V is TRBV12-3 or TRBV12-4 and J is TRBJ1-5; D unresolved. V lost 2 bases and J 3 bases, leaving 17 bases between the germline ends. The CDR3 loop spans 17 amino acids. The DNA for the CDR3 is TGTGCCAGCAGTTTAACGGTCCCGCAGCCCAACAATCAGCCCCAGCATTTT. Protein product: CASSLTVPQPNNQPQHF.

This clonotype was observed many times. The CDR3 DNA sequence: TGTGCCAGCAGCTTAGTGGGGACAAGCTATAATTCACCCCTCCACTTT. Protein product: CASSLVGTSYNSPLHF. This chain connects TRBV7-2 to TRBJ1-6; perhaps TRBD1 as D (6 bases). CDR1 is SGHTA, CDR2 FQGNSA, per germline. V was cut by 1 base and J by 3 bases, with 10 bases left in between. The CDR3 is made up of 16 amino acids.

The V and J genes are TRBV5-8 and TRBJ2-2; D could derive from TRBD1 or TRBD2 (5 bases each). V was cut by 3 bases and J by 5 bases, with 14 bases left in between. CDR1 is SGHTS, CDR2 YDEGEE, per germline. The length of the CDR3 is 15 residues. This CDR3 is CASSWGTIGTGELFF. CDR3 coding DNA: TGTGCCAGCAGCTGGGGGACCATTGGGACCGGGGAGCTGTTTTTT.

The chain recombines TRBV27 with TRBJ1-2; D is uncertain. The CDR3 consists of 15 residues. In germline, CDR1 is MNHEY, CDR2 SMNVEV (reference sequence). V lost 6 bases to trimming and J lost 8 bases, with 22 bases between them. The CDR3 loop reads CASRPLPDQPWGYTF. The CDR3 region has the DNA TGTGCCAGCAGGCCCCTCCCCGACCAACCCTGGGGCTACACCTTC.

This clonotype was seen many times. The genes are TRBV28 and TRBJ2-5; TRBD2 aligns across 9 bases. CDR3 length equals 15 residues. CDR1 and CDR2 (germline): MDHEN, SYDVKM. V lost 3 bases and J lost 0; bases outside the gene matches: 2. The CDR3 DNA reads TGTGCCAGCAGTTTCAGCGGGGGGTACCAAGAGACCCAGTACTTC. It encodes CASSFSGGYQETQYF. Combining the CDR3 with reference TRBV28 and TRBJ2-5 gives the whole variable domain DVKVTQSSRYLVKRTGEKVFLECVQDMDHENMFWYRQDPGLGLRLIYFSYDVKMKEKGDIPEGYSVSREKKERFSLILESASTNQTSMYLCASSFSGGYQETQYFGPGTRLLVL.

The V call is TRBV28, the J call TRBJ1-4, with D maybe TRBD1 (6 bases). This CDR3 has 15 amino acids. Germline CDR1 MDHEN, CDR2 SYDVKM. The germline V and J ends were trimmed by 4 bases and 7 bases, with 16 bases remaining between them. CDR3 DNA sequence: TGTGCCAGCAGTTCCCCCCAGGGGAGGACTGAAAAACTGTTTTTT. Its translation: CASSSPQGRTEKLFF.

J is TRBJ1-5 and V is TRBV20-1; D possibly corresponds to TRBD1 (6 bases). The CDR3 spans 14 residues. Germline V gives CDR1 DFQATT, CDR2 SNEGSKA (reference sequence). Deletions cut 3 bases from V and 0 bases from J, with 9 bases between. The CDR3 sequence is CSARGHSSNQPQHF. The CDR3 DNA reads TGCAGTGCTAGGGGACACAGTAGCAATCAGCCCCAGCATTTT.

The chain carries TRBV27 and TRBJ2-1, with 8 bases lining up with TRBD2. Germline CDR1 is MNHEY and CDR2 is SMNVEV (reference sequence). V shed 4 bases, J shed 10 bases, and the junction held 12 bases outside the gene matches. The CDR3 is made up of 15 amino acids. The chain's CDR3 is CASSSIHGTSEEQFF. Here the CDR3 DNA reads TGTGCCAGCAGTTCCATCCACGGGACTAGTGAGGAGCAGTTCTTC.

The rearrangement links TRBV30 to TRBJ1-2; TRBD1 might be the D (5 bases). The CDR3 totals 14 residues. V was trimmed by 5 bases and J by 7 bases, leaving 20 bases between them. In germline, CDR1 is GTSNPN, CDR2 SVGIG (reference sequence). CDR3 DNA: TGTGCCTGGGGGGTTTTTGGGGCCCAGGGTGGCTACACCTTC. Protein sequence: CAWGVFGAQGGYTF.

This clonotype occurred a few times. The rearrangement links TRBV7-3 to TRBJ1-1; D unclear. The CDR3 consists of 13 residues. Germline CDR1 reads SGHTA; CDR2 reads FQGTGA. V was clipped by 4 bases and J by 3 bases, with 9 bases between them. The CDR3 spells CASSSTWDTEAFF. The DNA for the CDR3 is TGTGCCAGCAGCTCTACCTGGGACACTGAAGCTTTCTTT.

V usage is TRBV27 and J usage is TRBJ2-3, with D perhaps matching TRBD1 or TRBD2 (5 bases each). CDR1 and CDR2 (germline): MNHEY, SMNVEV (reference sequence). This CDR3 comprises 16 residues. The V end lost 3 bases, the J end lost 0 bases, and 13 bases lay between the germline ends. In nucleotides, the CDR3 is TGTGCCAGCAGTTTGACAGACTGGGGGAGCACAGATACGCAGTATTTT. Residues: CASSLTDWGSTDTQYF.